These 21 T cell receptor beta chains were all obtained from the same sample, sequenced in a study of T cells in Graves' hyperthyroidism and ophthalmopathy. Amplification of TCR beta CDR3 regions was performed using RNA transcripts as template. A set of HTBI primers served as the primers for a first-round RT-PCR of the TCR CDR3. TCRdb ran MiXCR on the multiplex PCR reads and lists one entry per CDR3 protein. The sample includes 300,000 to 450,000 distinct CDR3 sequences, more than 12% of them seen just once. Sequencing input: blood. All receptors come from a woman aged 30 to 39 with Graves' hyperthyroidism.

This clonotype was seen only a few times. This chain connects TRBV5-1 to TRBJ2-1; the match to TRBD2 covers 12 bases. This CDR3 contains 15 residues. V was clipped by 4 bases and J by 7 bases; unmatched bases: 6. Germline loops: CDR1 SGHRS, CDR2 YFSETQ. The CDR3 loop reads CASSARLAGVNEQFF. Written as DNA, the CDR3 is TGCGCCAGCAGCGCCCGACTAGCGGGAGTGAATGAGCAGTTCTTC. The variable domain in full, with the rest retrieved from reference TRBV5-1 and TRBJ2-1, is KAGVTQTPRYLIKTRGQQVTLSCSPISGHRSVSWYQQTPGQGLQFLFEYFSETQRNKGNFPGRFSGRQFSNSRSEMNVSTLELGDSALYLCASSARLAGVNEQFFGPGTRLTVL.

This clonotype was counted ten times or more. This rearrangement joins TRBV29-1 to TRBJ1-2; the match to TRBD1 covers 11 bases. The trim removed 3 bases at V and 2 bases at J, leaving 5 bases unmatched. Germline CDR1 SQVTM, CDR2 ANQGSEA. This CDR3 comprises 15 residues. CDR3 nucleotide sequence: TGCAGCGTTGACGGGGGGGACAGGGGGAACTATGGCTACACCTTC. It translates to CSVDGGDRGNYGYTF.

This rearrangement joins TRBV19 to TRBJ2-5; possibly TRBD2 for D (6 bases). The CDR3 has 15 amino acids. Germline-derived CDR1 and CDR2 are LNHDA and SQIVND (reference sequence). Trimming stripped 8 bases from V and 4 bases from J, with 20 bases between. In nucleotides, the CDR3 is TGTGCCAGTGGTCGGATTGGCCAGGGAGGAGAGACCCAGTACTTC. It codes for CASGRIGQGGETQYF.

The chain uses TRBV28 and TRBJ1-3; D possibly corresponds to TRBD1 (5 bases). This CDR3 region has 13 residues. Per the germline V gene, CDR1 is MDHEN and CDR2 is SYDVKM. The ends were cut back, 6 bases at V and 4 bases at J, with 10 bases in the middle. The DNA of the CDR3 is TGTGCCAGCAGGTCGGACATCGGAAACACCATATATTTT. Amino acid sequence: CASRSDIGNTIYF.

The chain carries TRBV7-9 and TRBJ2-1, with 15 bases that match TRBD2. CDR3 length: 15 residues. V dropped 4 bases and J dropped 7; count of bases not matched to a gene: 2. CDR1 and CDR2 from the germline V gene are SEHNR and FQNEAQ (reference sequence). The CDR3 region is CASSSGTSGRNEQFF. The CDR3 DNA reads TGTGCCAGCAGCTCCGGGACTAGCGGGAGGAATGAGCAGTTCTTC.

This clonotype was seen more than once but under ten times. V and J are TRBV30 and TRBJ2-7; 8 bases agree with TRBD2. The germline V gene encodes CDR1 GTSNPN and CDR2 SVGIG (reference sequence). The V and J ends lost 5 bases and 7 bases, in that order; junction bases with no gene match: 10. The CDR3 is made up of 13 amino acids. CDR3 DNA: TGTGCCTGGGAGACGGGAGGGCCGAGAGAGCAGTACTTC. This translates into CAWETGGPREQYF.

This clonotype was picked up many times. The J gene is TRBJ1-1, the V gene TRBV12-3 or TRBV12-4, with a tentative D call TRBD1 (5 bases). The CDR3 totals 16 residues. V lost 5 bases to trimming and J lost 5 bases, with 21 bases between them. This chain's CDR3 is CASSPTGTGGRTEAFF. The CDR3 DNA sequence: TGTGCCAGCAGTCCGACCGGGACGGGCGGTCGGACTGAAGCTTTCTTT.

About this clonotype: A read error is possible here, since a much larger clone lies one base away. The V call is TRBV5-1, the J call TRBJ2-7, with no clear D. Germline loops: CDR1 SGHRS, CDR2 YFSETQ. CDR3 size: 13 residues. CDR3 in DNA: TGCGCCGGCAGCTTGTTTGGGACCTACGAGCAGTACTTC. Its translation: CAGSLFGTYEQYF.

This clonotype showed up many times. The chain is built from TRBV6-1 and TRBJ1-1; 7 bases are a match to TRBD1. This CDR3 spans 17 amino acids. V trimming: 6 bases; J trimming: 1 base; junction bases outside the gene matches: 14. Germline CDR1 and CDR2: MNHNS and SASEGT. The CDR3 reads CASRVSRDSPSNTEAFF. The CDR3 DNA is TGTGCCAGCAGAGTATCCCGGGACAGCCCGTCGAACACTGAAGCTTTCTTT.

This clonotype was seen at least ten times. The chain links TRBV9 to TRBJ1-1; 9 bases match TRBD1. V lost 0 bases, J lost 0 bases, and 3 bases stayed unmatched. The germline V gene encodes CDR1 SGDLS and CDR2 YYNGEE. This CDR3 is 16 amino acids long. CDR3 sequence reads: CASSVGGQGMNTEAFF. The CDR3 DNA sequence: TGTGCCAGCAGCGTAGGAGGACAGGGGATGAACACTGAAGCTTTCTTT.

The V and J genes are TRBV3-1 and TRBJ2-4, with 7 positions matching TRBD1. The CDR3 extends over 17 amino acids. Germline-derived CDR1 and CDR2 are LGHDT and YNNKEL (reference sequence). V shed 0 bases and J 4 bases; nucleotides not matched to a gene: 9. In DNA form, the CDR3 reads TGTGCCAGCAGCCAAGACCTTTCAGGGGGAATGAAAAACATTCAGTACTTC. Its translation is CASSQDLSGGMKNIQYF.

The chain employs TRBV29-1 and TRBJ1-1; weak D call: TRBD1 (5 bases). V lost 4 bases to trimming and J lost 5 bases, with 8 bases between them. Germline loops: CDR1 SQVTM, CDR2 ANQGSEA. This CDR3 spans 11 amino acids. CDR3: CSVGPGTEAFF. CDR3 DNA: TGCAGCGTTGGGCCAGGGACTGAAGCTTTCTTT.

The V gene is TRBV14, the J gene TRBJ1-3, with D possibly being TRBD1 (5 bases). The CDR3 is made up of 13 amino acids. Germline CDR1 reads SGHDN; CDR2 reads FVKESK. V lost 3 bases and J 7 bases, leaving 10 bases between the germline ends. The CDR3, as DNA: TGTGCCAGCAGCCAGGGACGATGGAACACCATATATTTT. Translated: CASSQGRWNTIYF.

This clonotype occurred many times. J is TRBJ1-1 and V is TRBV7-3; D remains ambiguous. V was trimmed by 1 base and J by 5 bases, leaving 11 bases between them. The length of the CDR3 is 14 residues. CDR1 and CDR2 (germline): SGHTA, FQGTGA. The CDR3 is CASSLKYRGTEAFF. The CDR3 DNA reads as TGTGCCAGCAGCTTAAAATATCGGGGAACTGAAGCTTTCTTT.

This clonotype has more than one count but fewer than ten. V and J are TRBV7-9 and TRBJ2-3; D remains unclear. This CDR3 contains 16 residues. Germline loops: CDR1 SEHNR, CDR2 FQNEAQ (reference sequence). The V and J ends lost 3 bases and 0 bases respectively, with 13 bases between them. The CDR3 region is CASSLGARQSTDTQYF. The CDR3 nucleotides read TGTGCCAGCAGCTTGGGTGCGAGGCAAAGCACAGATACGCAGTATTTT.

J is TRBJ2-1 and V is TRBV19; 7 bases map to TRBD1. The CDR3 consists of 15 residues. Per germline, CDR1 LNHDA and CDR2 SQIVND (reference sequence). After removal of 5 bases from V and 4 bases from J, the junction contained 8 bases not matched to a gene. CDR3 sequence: CASSRRAGGYNEQFF. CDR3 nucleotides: TGTGCCAGTAGTCGCAGGGCAGGGGGATACAATGAGCAGTTCTTC.

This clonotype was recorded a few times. DNA of the CDR3: TGCAGTGCTAGAGTTCCAGCGGGAGTGCGTGAGCAGTACTTC. Translating it yields CSARVPAGVREQYF. V is TRBV20-1 and J is TRBJ2-7; TRBD2 aligns across 8 bases. The germline gives CDR1 DFQATT, CDR2 SNEGSKA (reference sequence). V gave up 1 base and J gave up 7 bases; unmatched junction bases: 9. The CDR3 runs to 14 residues.

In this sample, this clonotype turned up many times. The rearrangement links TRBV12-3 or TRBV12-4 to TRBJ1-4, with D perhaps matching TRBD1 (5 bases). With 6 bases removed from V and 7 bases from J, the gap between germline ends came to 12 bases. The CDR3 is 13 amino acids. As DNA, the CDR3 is TGTGCCAGCAGCCCTCGGGGGGGTGAAAAACTGTTTTTT. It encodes CASSPRGGEKLFF.

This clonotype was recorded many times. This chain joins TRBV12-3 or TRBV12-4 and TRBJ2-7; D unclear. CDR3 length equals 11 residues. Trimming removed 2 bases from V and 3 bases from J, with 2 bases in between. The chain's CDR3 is CASSLIYEQYF. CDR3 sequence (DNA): TGTGCCAGCAGTTTAATCTACGAGCAGTACTTC.

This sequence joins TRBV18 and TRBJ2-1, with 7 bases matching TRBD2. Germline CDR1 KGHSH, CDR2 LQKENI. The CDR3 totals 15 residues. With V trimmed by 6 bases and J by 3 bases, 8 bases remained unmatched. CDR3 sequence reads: CASSFGLGDYNEQFF. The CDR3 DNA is TGTGCCAGCTCGTTCGGACTAGGCGACTACAATGAGCAGTTCTTC.

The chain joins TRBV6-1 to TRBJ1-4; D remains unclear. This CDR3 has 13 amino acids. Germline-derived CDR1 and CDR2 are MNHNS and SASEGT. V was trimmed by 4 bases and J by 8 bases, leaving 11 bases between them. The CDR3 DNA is TGTGCCAGCAGTGTTAAAGGGTGGGAAAAACTGTTTTTT. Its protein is CASSVKGWEKLFF.